One sample yielded the 5 T cell receptor beta chains listed below, sequenced in a study of cytomegalovirus exposure and HLA in healthy donors. TCRdb's copy holds only in-frame clones and misses some; the assay was immunoSEQ multiplex PCR. The data hold some 140,000 clones, with approximately 84% observed a single time. Sequencing input: PBMCs. Every receptor here comes from a woman aged 30 to 39 in good health and CMV-seronegative.

This chain links TRBV2 with TRBJ2-2; TRBD1 agrees at 9 bases. The junction had 8 bases not matched to a gene; V was cut back by 8 bases and J by 7 bases. This CDR3 is built from 14 residues. Germline V lookup: CDR1 SNHLY, CDR2 FYNNEI. The CDR3 DNA reads as TGTGCCAGCTTCGAACAGGGGGCTTACGGGGAGCTGTTTTTT. Its translation: CASFEQGAYGELFF. Full variable domain (remainder filled in from reference TRBV2 and TRBJ2-2): EPEVTQTPSHQVTQMGQEVILRCVPISNHLYFYWYRQILGQKVEFLVSFYNNEISEKSEIFDDQFSVERPDGSNFTLKIRSTKLEDSAMYFCASFEQGAYGELFFGEGSRLTVL.

The chain links TRBV6-1 to TRBJ1-6, with a weak D call TRBD1 (5 bases). V lost 10 bases, J lost 3 bases, and 13 bases lay in between. Germline V lookup: CDR1 MNHNS, CDR2 SASEGT. CDR3 length: 14 amino acids. The CDR3 region has the DNA TGTGCCACCGGGGGGGTCGGCTATAATTCACCCCTCCACTTT. Encoded protein: CATGGVGYNSPLHF.

This chain's CDR3 is CAISGGQSGGAEQYF. In DNA form, the CDR3 reads TGTGCCATCAGTGGAGGTCAGTCAGGGGGCGCCGAGCAGTACTTC. The V call is TRBV10-3, the J call TRBJ2-7, with 8 bases aligning to TRBD1. The CDR3 contains 15 residues. Trimming at V came to 4 bases and at J to 6 bases, leaving 11 bases not matched to a gene. Looked up from germline, CDR1 is ENHRY and CDR2 is SYGVKD.

The V gene is TRBV7-9, the J gene TRBJ2-5; D gene uncertain. With 8 bases removed from V and 4 bases from J, the gap between germline ends came to 11 bases. Germline V lookup: CDR1 SEHNR, CDR2 FQNEAQ (reference sequence). The CDR3 runs to 12 residues. CDR3 in DNA: TGTGCCAGCCCCGAAGGCGGAGAGACCCAGTACTTC. This encodes CASPEGGETQYF.

This CDR3 reads CASSMARYGEQFF. In DNA, the CDR3 is TGTGCCAGTAGTATGGCCAGGTACGGTGAGCAGTTCTTC. This chain connects TRBV19 to TRBJ2-1; D call uncertain. CDR3 size: 13 residues. The germline V and J ends were trimmed by 3 bases and 9 bases, with 12 bases remaining between them. Germline V lookup: CDR1 LNHDA, CDR2 SQIVND (reference sequence).